This T cell receptor (beta chain) was identified during a study of blood T cell repertoires in COVID-19. Study-wide background: Samples of COVID-19 (acute and convalescent) were obtained from the United States, Italy and Spain.

Assay used: immunoSEQ multiplex PCR; TCRdb lists only in-frame clones, some missing. Here the sample spans some 170,000 clones, around nine tenths being singletons. The sequence derives from a woman aged 70-85 years with COVID-19, enrolled during active disease. The sequencing input was peripheral blood.

In DNA, the CDR3 is TGTGCCAGCAGGTTCAGGGGGCGCCAATCCGAGCAGTACTTC. It specifies CASRFRGRQSEQYF. This chain uses TRBV28 with TRBJ2-7; 8 bases align to TRBD1. Germline CDR1 and CDR2: MDHEN and SYDVKM. There are 14 residues in the CDR3. Losses at the gene ends were 6 bases for V and 6 bases for J; bases not matched to a gene: 10.